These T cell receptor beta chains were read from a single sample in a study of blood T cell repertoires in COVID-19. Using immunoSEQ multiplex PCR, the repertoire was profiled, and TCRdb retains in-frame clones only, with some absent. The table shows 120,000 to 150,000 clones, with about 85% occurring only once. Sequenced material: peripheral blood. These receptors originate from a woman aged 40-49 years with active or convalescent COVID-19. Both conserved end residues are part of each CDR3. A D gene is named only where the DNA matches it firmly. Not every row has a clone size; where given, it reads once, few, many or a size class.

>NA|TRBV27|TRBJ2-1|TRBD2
TGTGCCAGCAACGCCCGCCCAGCGGGGATCCTATTTGAGCAGTTCTTC
CASNARPAGILFEQFF
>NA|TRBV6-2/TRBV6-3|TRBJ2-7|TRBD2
TGTGCCAGCAGTTACGGGACTAGCTCCTACGAGCAGTACTTC
CASSYGTSSYEQYF
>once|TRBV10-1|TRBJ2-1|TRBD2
TGCGCCAGCAGTCCCTCCCAGCGGGGGTCCTACAATGAGCAGTTCTTC
CASSPSQRGSYNEQFF
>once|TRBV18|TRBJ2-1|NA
TGTGCCAGCTCACCCCCACCGCCGGACACCCATTACAATGAGCAGTTCTTC
CASSPPPPDTHYNEQFF
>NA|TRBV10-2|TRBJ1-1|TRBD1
TGCGCCAGCAGTGATTTACAGGGGGCTAGGAACACTGAAGCTTTCTTT
CASSDLQGARNTEAFF
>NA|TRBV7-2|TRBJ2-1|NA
TGTGCCAGCAGCGTTAGCCCGGCCGAAGGCGATGAGCAGTTCTTC
CASSVSPAEGDEQFF
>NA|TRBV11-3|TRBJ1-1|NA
TGTGCCAGCAGCTTCGGGAAGTACACTGAAGCTTTCTTT
CASSFGKYTEAFF
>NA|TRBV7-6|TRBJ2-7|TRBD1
TGTGCCAGCAGCTTAGGGGCGGACAGGGGCCACGAGCAGTACTTC
CASSLGADRGHEQYF
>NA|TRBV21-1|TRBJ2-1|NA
TGTGCCAGCAGCTCGGGACAGGGGCCGGCTGAGCAGTTCTTC
CASSSGQGPAEQFF
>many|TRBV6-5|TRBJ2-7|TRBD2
TGTGCCAGCACCGTTAGCGGGAACTCCTACGAGCAGTACTTC
CASTVSGNSYEQYF
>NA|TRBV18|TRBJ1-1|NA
TGTGCCAGCTCACCCCGCCTTGGGGCGACTGAAGCTTTCTTT
CASSPRLGATEAFF
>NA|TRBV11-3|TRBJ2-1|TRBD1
TGTGCCAGCAGCTCAGGGGGTTCCTACAATGAGCAGTTCTTC
CASSSGGSYNEQFF
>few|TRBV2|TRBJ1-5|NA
TGTGCCAGCAGTGAGGGGCAGGGCCATCAGCCCCAGCATTTT
CASSEGQGHQPQHF
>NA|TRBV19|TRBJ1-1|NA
TGTGCCAGTGAATTCCAAGTGGGCCGTGAAGCTTTCTTT
CASEFQVGREAFF
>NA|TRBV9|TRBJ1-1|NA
TGTGCCAGCAGCGTAGGCCCAGGGGTAAACACTGAAGCTTTCTTT
CASSVGPGVNTEAFF
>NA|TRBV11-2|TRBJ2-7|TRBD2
TGTGCCAGCAGCTTAGCTAGCGGGAGTTACGAGCAGTACTTC
CASSLASGSYEQYF
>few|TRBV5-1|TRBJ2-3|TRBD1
TGCGCCAGCAGCATGGGGACAGCCACAGATACGCAGTATTTT
CASSMGTATDTQYF
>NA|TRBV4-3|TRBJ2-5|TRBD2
TGCGCCAGCAGCCAGGAAATACTAGCGGGAGGGGAGACCCAGTACTTC
CASSQEILAGGETQYF
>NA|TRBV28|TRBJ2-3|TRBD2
TGTGCCAGCAGTTCCCGGGGGGGTGGACCAGATACGCAGTATTTT
CASSSRGGGPDTQYF
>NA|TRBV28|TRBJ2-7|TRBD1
TGTGCCAGCAGCTCGCCCGGGACAGGGGTATCCTACGAGCAGTACTTC
CASSSPGTGVSYEQYF
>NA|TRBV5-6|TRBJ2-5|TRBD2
TGTGCCAGCAGCTTGGCCCTAGCGGGAGAGATGGAGACCCAGTACTTC
CASSLALAGEMETQYF
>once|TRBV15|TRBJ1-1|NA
TGTGCCACCAGCAGAGATAGGGCGAGGAGGGCAGTTAACACTGAAGCTTTCTTT
CATSRDRARRAVNTEAFF
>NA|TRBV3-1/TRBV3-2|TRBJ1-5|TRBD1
TGTGCCAGCAGCCAAGATCAGCAGGGGGCGAGTCAGCCCCAGCATTTT
CASSQDQQGASQPQHF
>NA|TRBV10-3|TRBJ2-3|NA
TGTGCCATCAGTGAGTCGTTGTTAAATACGCAGTATTTT
CAISESLLNTQYF
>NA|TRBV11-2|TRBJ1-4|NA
TGTGCCAGCAGCTTAGATGGGGTCCTTGGGGGCCCAACTAATGAAAAACTGTTTTTT
CASSLDGVLGGPTNEKLFF
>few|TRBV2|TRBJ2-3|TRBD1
TGTGCCAGCAGTACCGGACAGGGCTGGGGAGATACGCAGTATTTT
CASSTGQGWGDTQYF
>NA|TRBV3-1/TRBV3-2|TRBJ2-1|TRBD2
TGTGCCAGCAGCCCCCACGGACTAGCGGGAACCCCCTACAATGAGCAGTTCTTC
CASSPHGLAGTPYNEQFF
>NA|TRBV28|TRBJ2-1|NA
TGTGCCAGCAGTTTAGAGGGCAGGGGTTTGGACAATGAGCAGTTCTTC
CASSLEGRGLDNEQFF
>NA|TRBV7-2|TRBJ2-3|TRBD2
TGTGCCAGCAGCTTAGCGCTAGGTCTAGCGGGGGGGGCAGATACGCAGTATTTT
CASSLALGLAGGADTQYF